The present entry profiles one T cell receptor beta chain with its context. Its target is unknown. This sample was included in a study of identical twins. Whole-study findings and limits: Invariant MAIT and iNKT cells are populations that could partly confound zero-insertion analyses. Instead of following the same donors, the conclusions were based on cross-sectional statistical analysis. For cord blood, abundant beta clonotypes had fewer insertions, unlike memory repertoires, which showed none.

This CDR3 spans 16 amino acids. Trimming took 3 bases from V and 3 from J; bases not matched to a gene: 8. Germline CDR1 is MNHEY and CDR2 is SMNVEV (reference sequence). TCRdb used MiXCR to reprocess the 5' RACE reads, holding one entry per CDR3 protein. The data hold some 1,700,000 distinct CDR3 sequences, with about 30% observed a single time. There were only healthy Caucasians among the donors. What was sequenced was cord blood. J is TRBJ2-1 and V is TRBV27, with TRBD2 identical over 7 bases. This TCR came from a newborn girl in good health. The CDR3 region is CASSLQGGRSYNEQFF. The CDR3, as DNA: TGTGCCAGCAGTTTGCAGGGCGGGAGAAGCTACAATGAGCAGTTCTTC.